The rows below give T cell receptor beta chains drawn from one sample of a study. In TCRdb, the 5' RACE reads were re-called with MiXCR into one record per CDR3 protein. The table shows 60,000 to 65,000 distinct CDR3 sequences, with approximately 29% occurring only once. Sequencing was carried out using tumor-infiltrating naive CD4+ T cells sorted from the breast tumor. These TCRs come from a female donor with breast cancer. Both conserved end residues are part of each CDR3. Each record gives: clone size, V gene, J gene, D gene, CDR3 length, CDR3 protein, CDR3 DNA. The D gene is left open where the match is weak. Clone size is not always given. Where it is, it says once, few, many or a class for expanded clones.

>few|TRBV6-5|TRBJ1-1|NA|13
CASSLRGATEAFF
TGTGCCAGCAGTCTTAGGGGGGCCACTGAAGCTTTCTTT
>many|TRBV25-1|TRBJ2-1|TRBD1|16
CASSGGPGQGAGEQFF
TGTGCCAGCAGTGGGGGGCCGGGACAGGGGGCCGGTGAGCAGTTCTTC
>NA|TRBV4-1|TRBJ2-7|TRBD2|14
CANLAGGISYEQYF
TGCGCCAACTTAGCGGGAGGAATCTCCTACGAGCAGTACTTC
>NA|TRBV29-1|TRBJ2-5|NA|11
CSVEVVQTQYF
TGCAGCGTTGAAGTAGTACAGACCCAGTACTTC
>few|TRBV28|TRBJ2-2|NA|15
CASSLLGADTGELFF
TGTGCCAGCAGTTTATTGGGGGCGGACACCGGGGAGCTGTTTTTT
>few|TRBV29-1|TRBJ2-7|NA|12
CSVEDGANEQYF
TGCAGCGTCGAGGACGGGGCCAACGAGCAGTACTTC
>few|TRBV20-1|TRBJ2-1|NA|11
CSAYQGNEQFF
TGCAGTGCTTATCAGGGCAATGAGCAGTTCTTC
>NA|TRBV7-9|TRBJ2-1|TRBD2|15
CASRDRTSGFYEQFF
TGTGCCAGCAGGGACCGGACTAGCGGGTTCTATGAGCAGTTCTTC
>few|TRBV4-1|TRBJ2-3|NA|16
CASSQEGGGVTDTQYF
TGCGCCAGCAGCCAAGAAGGGGGGGGCGTCACAGATACGCAGTATTTT
>few|TRBV28|TRBJ2-7|TRBD2|15
CASRPPGLALYEQYF
TGTGCCAGCAGGCCGCCGGGACTAGCGCTTTACGAGCAGTACTTC
>NA|TRBV5-6|TRBJ1-6|TRBD1|17
CASSSNRGRSYNSPLHF
TGTGCCAGCAGCTCAAACAGGGGACGCTCCTATAATTCACCCCTCCACTTT
>NA|TRBV28|TRBJ1-5|NA|14
CASWGRAGNQPQHF
TGTGCCAGCTGGGGGAGGGCCGGCAATCAGCCCCAGCATTTT
>few|TRBV29-1|TRBJ2-5|NA|11
CSVGGQETQYF
TGCAGCGTTGGCGGTCAAGAGACCCAGTACTTC
>few|TRBV10-3|TRBJ2-1|TRBD1|16
CAISEDRARSYNEQFF
TGTGCCATCAGTGAAGACAGGGCCCGCTCCTACAATGAGCAGTTCTTC
>NA|TRBV12-3/TRBV12-4|TRBJ1-5|TRBD1|14
CASRRDSPNQPQHF
TGTGCCAGCAGAAGGGACAGCCCTAATCAGCCCCAGCATTTT
>NA|TRBV6-6|TRBJ1-1|NA|16
CASSYGGRIPNTEAFF
TGTGCCAGCAGTTACGGGGGGAGAATTCCTAACACGGAAGCTTTCTTT
>few|TRBV12-3/TRBV12-4|TRBJ2-1|NA|13
CASSGLGTNEQFF
TGTGCCAGCAGTGGACTGGGCACCAATGAGCAGTTCTTC
>NA|TRBV5-5|TRBJ1-5|NA|16
CASSGGNQMGSQPQHF
TGTGCCAGCAGCGGAGGAAACCAGATGGGCAGTCAGCCCCAGCATTTT
>few|TRBV7-6|TRBJ2-3|TRBD2|16
CASSLGASGGADTQYF
TGTGCCAGCAGCCTAGGGGCTAGCGGGGGGGCAGATACGCAGTATTTT
>many|TRBV6-1|TRBJ2-7|NA|14
CASKTDPVSYEQYF
TGTGCCAGCAAAACAGACCCAGTGTCCTACGAGCAGTACTTC
>NA|TRBV7-9|TRBJ2-7|NA|13
CASTTRQGGEQYF
TGTGCCAGCACCACTCGTCAAGGAGGCGAGCAGTACTTC
>NA|TRBV20-1|TRBJ2-7|NA|16
CSARIDVGGYCYEQYF
TGCAGTGCTAGAATTGATGTTGGGGGGTATTGCTACGAGCAGTACTTC